This paragraph reports one TCR beta chain. The sample is drawn from a study of blood T cell repertoires in COVID-19. On the study more broadly: PBMCs, B-cell-depleted T cells, or T cells provided the cDNA or gDNA that made up the material.

The participants were between roughly 18 and 89 years old and came from some 23 US areas. Participants had their cohort set by participant-reported clinical history. The CDR3 has 14 residues. Between the trimmed V and J ends, which lost 4 bases and 4 bases, there was a span of 13 bases. The V gene's germline CDR1 is MDHEN and CDR2 SYDVKM. Methods used by the authors: Amplifying reference gene primers gave estimates of nucleated cell counts. Repertoires were generated with immunoSEQ multiplex PCR, while TCRdb's copy carries only in-frame clones and drops some. V and J calls and clone size follow that table, whereas D and trimming were derived from the DNA. The data hold 200,000 to 250,000 clones, with about 87% observed a single time.

The TCR comes from a man aged 18 to 30 with acute COVID-19. The chain joins TRBV28 to TRBJ2-5; no clear D gene. The sequenced sample was PBMCs or T cells enriched from blood (not recorded which). CDR3 region: CASSSHPRSETQYF. The CDR3 nucleotides read TGTGCCAGCAGTTCCCACCCACGGTCAGAGACCCAGTACTTC.